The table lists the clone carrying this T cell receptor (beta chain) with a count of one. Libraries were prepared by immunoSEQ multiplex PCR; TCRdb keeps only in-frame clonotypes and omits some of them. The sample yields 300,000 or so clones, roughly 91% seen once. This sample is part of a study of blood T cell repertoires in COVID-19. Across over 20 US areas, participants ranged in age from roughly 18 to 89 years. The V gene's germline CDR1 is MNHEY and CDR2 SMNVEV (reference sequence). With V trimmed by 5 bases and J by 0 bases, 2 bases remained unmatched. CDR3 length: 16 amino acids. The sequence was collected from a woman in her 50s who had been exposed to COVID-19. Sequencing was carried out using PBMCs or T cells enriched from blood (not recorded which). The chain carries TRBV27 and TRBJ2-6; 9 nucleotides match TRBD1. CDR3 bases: TGTGCCAGCAGTCTGACAGGGGGCTCTGGGGCCAACGTCCTGACTTTC. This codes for CASSLTGGSGANVLTF.